The rows below give T cell receptor beta chains drawn from one sample of a study of cytomegalovirus exposure and HLA in healthy donors. This table comes from immunoSEQ multiplex PCR, and its TCRdb copy is limited to in-frame clones, with some not included. The data contain roughly 100,000 clones, around 61% of them singletons. The sample consisted of PBMCs. The receptors come from a woman in her forties or fifties in good health and CMV-seronegative. Both conserved end residues are part of each CDR3. A D gene is named only where the DNA matches it firmly. Only some rows state a clone size, as once, few, many or a class for expanded clones.

abundance	len	d_gene	v_gene	j_gene	CDR3nt	CDR3aa
few	14	TRBD1	TRBV27	TRBJ1-5	TGTGCCAGCAGACTAACAGGGGGCGTTGAGCCCCAGCATTTT	CASRLTGGVEPQHF
NA	15	NA	TRBV2	TRBJ2-1	TGTGCCAGCAGTGGACTACAGGGTGGGGACAATGAGCAGTTCTTC	CASSGLQGGDNEQFF
once	14	TRBD2	TRBV2	TRBJ2-7	TGTGCCAGCCGGCTACTAGCGGGGGCCTACGAGCAGTACTTC	CASRLLAGAYEQYF
NA	13	NA	TRBV7-9	TRBJ2-7	TGTGCCAGCAGCTTCGGGGAGGACTACGAGCAGTACTTC	CASSFGEDYEQYF
NA	15	NA	TRBV7-2	TRBJ2-7	TGTGCCAGCAGCTTGGGGGGTGGCAATACCTACGAGCAGTACTTC	CASSLGGGNTYEQYF
few	13	TRBD1	TRBV12-5	TRBJ2-7	TGTGCTAGTGGGCCCGGGACAGGGTCCGAGCAGTACTTC	CASGPGTGSEQYF
NA	13	NA	TRBV5-8	TRBJ1-5	TGTGCCAGCAGCTTGGATTCGAATCAGCCCCAGCATTTT	CASSLDSNQPQHF
NA	13	TRBD1	TRBV7-9	TRBJ1-4	TGTGCCAGCAGCCAGGGACAGGGACAAAAACTGTTTTTT	CASSQGQGQKLFF
NA	13	TRBD2	TRBV9	TRBJ2-1	TGTGCCAGCAGCCAACAAACCGGGACTAGCCTCCTCTTC	CASSQQTGTSLLF
NA	16	TRBD2	TRBV5-4	TRBJ2-2	TGTGCCAGCAGCAAGGGACTAGCGAGAGACACCGGGGAGCTGTTTTTT	CASSKGLARDTGELFF
NA	18	TRBD2	TRBV5-1	TRBJ2-1	TGCGCCAGCAGCTCCGGACTAGCGGGAGGAAATTCCTACAATGAGCAGTTCTTC	CASSSGLAGGNSYNEQFF
NA	14	TRBD2	TRBV9	TRBJ2-2	TGTGCCAGCAGGGGACTAGTGGGTGGCGGGGAGCTGTTTTTT	CASRGLVGGGELFF
NA	13	TRBD1	TRBV4-1	TRBJ1-1	TGCGCCAGCAGCCAAGAAGGGACAGATGAAGCTTTCTTT	CASSQEGTDEAFF
NA	13	NA	TRBV11-3	TRBJ2-5	TGTGCCAGCACCGAGGGGGAGCAAGAGACCCAGTACTTC	CASTEGEQETQYF
NA	12	NA	TRBV7-6	TRBJ2-7	TGTGCCAGCAGCTTTCAGGGGGGCGAGCGGTACTTC	CASSFQGGERYF
NA	16	TRBD2	TRBV19	TRBJ2-3	TGTGCCAGTAGTATCTTAAGCGGGAGCGGGACAGATACGCAGTATTTT	CASSILSGSGTDTQYF
few	14	NA	TRBV19	TRBJ2-7	TGTGCCAGTAGTATAAGGCGGGGATTCGACGAGCAGTACTTC	CASSIRRGFDEQYF
NA	16	TRBD1	TRBV5-4	TRBJ2-7	TGTGCGGGCAGCTCAAACAGGGGGCAGAGGGTTTACGAGCAGTACTTC	CAGSSNRGQRVYEQYF
NA	14	TRBD1	TRBV28	TRBJ1-2	TGTGCCAGCAGTTCACTCACAGACAGGGATGGTTACACCTTC	CASSSLTDRDGYTF
once	13	TRBD1	TRBV19	TRBJ1-2	TGTGCCAGTAGACTCGGACAGGGTGGCGGCTACACCTTC	CASRLGQGGGYTF
few	14	NA	TRBV10-3	TRBJ1-5	TGTGCCAGTTCACCGGGACAAAGCAATCAGCCCCAGCATTTT	CASSPGQSNQPQHF
NA	16	NA	TRBV4-2	TRBJ2-2	TGTGCCAGCAGCCACCCGGGAGCTGGGGGCACCGGGGAGCTGTTTTTT	CASSHPGAGGTGELFF
few	14	NA	TRBV2	TRBJ2-3	TGTGCCAGCAATGGGGGCGCAGGCACAGATACGCAGTATTTT	CASNGGAGTDTQYF
NA	14	NA	TRBV5-1	TRBJ2-5	TGCGCCAGCAGCGAAACTAGGAATAAAGAGACCCAGTACTTC	CASSETRNKETQYF
NA	15	TRBD2	TRBV4-2	TRBJ2-1	TGTGCCAGCAGCTATACTAGCGGGAGGAACAATGAGCAGTTCTTC	CASSYTSGRNNEQFF
NA	16	NA	TRBV7-9	TRBJ1-2	TGTGCCATCCAGACGTGGGAAAAGGGGATTCGGCAGGGCTACACCTTC	CAIQTWEKGIRQGYTF
NA	15	NA	TRBV6-5	TRBJ2-2	TGTGCCAGCAGAACTCCGGGACACTTCACCGGGGAGCTGTTTTTT	CASRTPGHFTGELFF
once	15	TRBD2	TRBV4-2	TRBJ2-1	TGTGCCAGCAGCCAAGTAAGCGGGAGGCAGAATGAGCAGTTCTTC	CASSQVSGRQNEQFF
NA	12	NA	TRBV2	TRBJ1-1	TGTGCCAGCGCCAGGGGCAACACTGAAGCTTTCTTT	CASARGNTEAFF
NA	12	NA	TRBV7-9	TRBJ2-7	TGTGCCAGCAGCCCAGGGTGGCGCGAGCAGTACTTC	CASSPGWREQYF
NA	16	TRBD2	TRBV7-9	TRBJ2-1	TGTGCCAGCAGCTTAGGGTTCCGACTAGCAGGAGGTGAGCAGTTCTTC	CASSLGFRLAGGEQFF
NA	11	NA	TRBV29-1	TRBJ2-3	TGCAGCTCCTTAAGCACAGATACGCAGTATTTT	CSSLSTDTQYF
few	17	TRBD2	TRBV10-3	TRBJ2-3	TGTGCCATCAGTGATTTGGCGAGGGAGGGGAAGTCAGATACGCAGTATTTT	CAISDLAREGKSDTQYF
NA	13	TRBD1	TRBV2	TRBJ2-7	TGTGCCAGCAGCCCAGGGGGTGGATACGAGCAGTACTTC	CASSPGGGYEQYF
few	14	NA	TRBV7-6	TRBJ2-3	TGTGCCAGCAGCCCAAGCGTCGGGGCAGATACGCAGTATTTT	CASSPSVGADTQYF
few	18	TRBD1	TRBV27	TRBJ2-2	TGTGCCAGCAGTTTAGGGCCCCCCCAGGGGGCAAACACCGGGGAGCTGTTTTTT	CASSLGPPQGANTGELFF
NA	11	NA	TRBV10-3	TRBJ2-7	TGTGCCATCAGCTACTTGGACGAGCAGTACTTC	CAISYLDEQYF
NA	14	NA	TRBV6-5	TRBJ1-2	TGTGCCAGCGGGCAGGCGGGGATTAACTATGGCTACACCTTC	CASGQAGINYGYTF
NA	15	TRBD2	TRBV5-4	TRBJ2-7	TGTGCCAGCAGCCCCACTAGCGGGAGGGCCCTCGAGCAGTACTTC	CASSPTSGRALEQYF
NA	17	TRBD2	TRBV7-2	TRBJ2-1	TGTGCCAGCAGCTTAGTGGGGACTAGCGGGGCTCACAATGAGCAGTTCTTC	CASSLVGTSGAHNEQFF
NA	15	TRBD1	TRBV5-8	TRBJ2-1	TGTGCCAGCAGCTTGGGGACAGGGAATTACAATGAGCAGTTCTTC	CASSLGTGNYNEQFF
NA	17	TRBD2	TRBV19	TRBJ2-2	TGTGCCAGTAGTAGCCGCAGCGGGAGGGCCAACACCGGGGAGCTGTTTTTT	CASSSRSGRANTGELFF
NA	16	NA	TRBV7-2	TRBJ2-3	TGTGCCAGCAGCTTAGCGGGCGGGGGCCTCCGGGATACGCAGTATTTT	CASSLAGGGLRDTQYF
NA	15	TRBD2	TRBV6-6	TRBJ2-1	TGTGCCAGCAGTCTTGGACTAGCGGACTACAATGAGCAGTTCTTC	CASSLGLADYNEQFF
NA	12	NA	TRBV5-1	TRBJ2-5	TGCGCCAGCAGCTCCGAGCGGGAGACCCAGTACTTC	CASSSERETQYF
once	18	NA	TRBV7-9	TRBJ1-6	TGTGCCAGCAGTCCGGCCCTACTATATAGCTCCTATAATTCACCCCTCCACTTT	CASSPALLYSSYNSPLHF
NA	16	TRBD2	TRBV25-1	TRBJ2-3	TGTGCCAGCAGTGAATGGGGGGGTAGGGGCACAGATACGCAGTATTTT	CASSEWGGRGTDTQYF
NA	15	TRBD1	TRBV7-6	TRBJ2-7	TGTGCCAGCAGCTTAGCGGGACAGGGGTTCTACGAGCAGTACTTC	CASSLAGQGFYEQYF
NA	14	TRBD1	TRBV6-1	TRBJ1-3	TGTGCCAGCAGTCCGGGACAGGGAGGCAACACCATATATTTT	CASSPGQGGNTIYF
NA	15	TRBD2	TRBV7-6	TRBJ2-3	TGTGCCAGCAGCCGGACTAGCGGGACTACAGATACGCAGTATTTT	CASSRTSGTTDTQYF
NA	15	TRBD1	TRBV7-2	TRBJ1-1	TGTGCCAGCAGCCCGAGAGGGGGCGGTGGCACTGAAGCTTTCTTT	CASSPRGGGGTEAFF